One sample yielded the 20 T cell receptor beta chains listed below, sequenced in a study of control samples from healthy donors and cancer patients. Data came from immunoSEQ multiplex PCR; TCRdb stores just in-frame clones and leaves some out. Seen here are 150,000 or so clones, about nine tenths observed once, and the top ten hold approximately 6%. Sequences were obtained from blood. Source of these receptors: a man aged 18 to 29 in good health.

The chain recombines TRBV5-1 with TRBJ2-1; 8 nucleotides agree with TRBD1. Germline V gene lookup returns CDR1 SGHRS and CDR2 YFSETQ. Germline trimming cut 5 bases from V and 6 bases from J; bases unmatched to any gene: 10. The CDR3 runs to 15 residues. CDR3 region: CASRSGQGASNEQFF. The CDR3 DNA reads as TGCGCCAGCAGGTCCGGACAGGGAGCCAGCAATGAGCAGTTCTTC.

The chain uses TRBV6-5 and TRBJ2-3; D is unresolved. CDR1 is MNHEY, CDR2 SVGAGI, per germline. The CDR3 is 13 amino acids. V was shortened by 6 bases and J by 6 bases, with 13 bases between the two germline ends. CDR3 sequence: CASRDHLTDTQYF. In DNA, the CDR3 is TGTGCCAGCAGGGACCACCTAACGGATACGCAGTATTTT.

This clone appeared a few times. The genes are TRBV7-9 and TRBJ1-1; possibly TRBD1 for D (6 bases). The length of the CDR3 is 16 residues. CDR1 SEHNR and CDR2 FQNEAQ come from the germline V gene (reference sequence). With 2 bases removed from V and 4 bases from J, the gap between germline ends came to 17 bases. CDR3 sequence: CASSLPRGASGTEAFF. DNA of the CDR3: TGTGCCAGCAGCTTACCCAGGGGTGCGTCGGGCACTGAAGCTTTCTTT.

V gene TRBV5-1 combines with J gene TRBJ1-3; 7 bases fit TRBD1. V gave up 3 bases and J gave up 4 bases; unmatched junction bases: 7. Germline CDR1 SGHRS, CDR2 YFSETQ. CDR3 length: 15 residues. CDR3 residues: CASSSTGVHGNTIYF. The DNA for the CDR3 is TGCGCCAGCAGCTCCACAGGGGTACACGGAAACACCATATATTTT.

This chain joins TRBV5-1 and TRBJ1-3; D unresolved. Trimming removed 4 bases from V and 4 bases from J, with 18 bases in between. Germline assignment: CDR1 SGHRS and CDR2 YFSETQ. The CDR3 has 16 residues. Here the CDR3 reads CASSPRTWGLGNTIYF. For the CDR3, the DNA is TGCGCCAGCAGCCCTCGTACGTGGGGTCTCGGAAACACCATATATTTT.

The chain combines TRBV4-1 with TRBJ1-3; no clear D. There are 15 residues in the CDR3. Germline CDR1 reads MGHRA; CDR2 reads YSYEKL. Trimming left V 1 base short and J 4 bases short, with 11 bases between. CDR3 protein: CASSQVLLRGNTIYF. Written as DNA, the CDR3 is TGCGCCAGCAGCCAAGTACTCCTGAGAGGAAACACCATATATTTT.

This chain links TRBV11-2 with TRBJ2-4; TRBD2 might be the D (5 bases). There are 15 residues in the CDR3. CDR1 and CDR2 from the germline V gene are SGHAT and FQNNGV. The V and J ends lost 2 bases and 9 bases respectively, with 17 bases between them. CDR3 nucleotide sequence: TGTGCCAGCAGCTTAATCGCGGACTCGGGTTCCATTCAGTACTTC. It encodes CASSLIADSGSIQYF. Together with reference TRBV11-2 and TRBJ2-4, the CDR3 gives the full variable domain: EAGVAQSPRYKIIEKRQSVAFWCNPISGHATLYWYQQILGQGPKLLIQFQNNGVVDDSQLPKDRFSAERLKGVDSTLKIQPAKLEDSAVYLCASSLIADSGSIQYFGAGTRLSVL.

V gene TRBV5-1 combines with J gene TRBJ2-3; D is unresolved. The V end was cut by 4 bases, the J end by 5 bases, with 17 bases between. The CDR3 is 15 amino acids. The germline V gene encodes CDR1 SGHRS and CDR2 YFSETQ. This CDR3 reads CASSRVGKIGDTQYF. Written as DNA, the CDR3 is TGCGCCAGCAGCCGGGTCGGCAAAATCGGAGATACGCAGTATTTT.

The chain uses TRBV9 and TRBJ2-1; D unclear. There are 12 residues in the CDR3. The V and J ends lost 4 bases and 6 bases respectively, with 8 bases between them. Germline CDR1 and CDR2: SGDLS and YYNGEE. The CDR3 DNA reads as TGTGCCAGCAGCCCGCACCCCAATGAGCAGTTCTTC. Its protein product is CASSPHPNEQFF.

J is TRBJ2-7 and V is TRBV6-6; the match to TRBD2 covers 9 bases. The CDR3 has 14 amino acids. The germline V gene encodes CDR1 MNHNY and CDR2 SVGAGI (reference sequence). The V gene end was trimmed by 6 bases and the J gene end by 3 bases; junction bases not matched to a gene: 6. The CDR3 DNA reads TGTGCCAGCAGCCGACTAGCGGAAATCTACGAGCAGTACTTC. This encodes CASSRLAEIYEQYF.

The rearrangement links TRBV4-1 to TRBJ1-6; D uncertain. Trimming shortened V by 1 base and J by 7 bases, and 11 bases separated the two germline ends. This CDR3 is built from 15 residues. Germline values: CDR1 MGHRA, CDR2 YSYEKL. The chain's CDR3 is CASSQAFPANSPLHF. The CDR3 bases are TGCGCCAGCAGCCAAGCTTTTCCGGCAAATTCACCCCTCCACTTT.

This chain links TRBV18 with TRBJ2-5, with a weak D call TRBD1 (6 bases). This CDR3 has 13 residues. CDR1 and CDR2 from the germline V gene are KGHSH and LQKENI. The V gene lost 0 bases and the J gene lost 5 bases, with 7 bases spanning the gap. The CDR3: CASSPPGGETQYF. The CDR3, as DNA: TGTGCCAGCTCACCACCAGGGGGTGAGACCCAGTACTTC. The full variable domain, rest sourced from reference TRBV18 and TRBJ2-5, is NAGVMQNPRHLVRRRGQEARLRCSPMKGHSHVYWYRQLPEEGLKFMVYLQKENIIDESGMPKERFSAEFPKEGPSILRIQQVVRGDSAAYFCASSPPGGETQYFGPGTRLLVL.

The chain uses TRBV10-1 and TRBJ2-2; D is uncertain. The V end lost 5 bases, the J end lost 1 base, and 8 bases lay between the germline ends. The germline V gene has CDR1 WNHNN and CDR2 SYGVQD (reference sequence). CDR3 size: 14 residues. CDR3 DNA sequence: TGCGCCAGCAGTTTTTCCCGGAACACCGGGGAGCTGTTTTTT. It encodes CASSFSRNTGELFF.

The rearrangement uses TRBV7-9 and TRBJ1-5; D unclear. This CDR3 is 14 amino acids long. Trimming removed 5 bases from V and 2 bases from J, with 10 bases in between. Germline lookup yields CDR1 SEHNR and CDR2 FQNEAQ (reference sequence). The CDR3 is CASSHTGGNQPQHF. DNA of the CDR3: TGTGCCAGCAGCCATACCGGAGGCAATCAGCCCCAGCATTTT.

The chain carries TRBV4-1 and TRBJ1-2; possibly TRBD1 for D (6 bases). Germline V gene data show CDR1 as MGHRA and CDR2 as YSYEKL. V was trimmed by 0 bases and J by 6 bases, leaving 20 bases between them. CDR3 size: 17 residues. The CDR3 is CASSQEYRFRGGDGYTF. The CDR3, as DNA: TGCGCCAGCAGCCAAGAATACCGATTTAGGGGGGGCGATGGCTACACCTTC.

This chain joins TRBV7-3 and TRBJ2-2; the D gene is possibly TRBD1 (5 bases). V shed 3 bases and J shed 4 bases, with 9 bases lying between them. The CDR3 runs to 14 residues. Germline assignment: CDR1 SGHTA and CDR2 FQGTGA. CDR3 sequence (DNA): TGTGCCAGCAGCTTGGGGCACCTCACCGGGGAGCTGTTTTTT. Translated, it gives CASSLGHLTGELFF.

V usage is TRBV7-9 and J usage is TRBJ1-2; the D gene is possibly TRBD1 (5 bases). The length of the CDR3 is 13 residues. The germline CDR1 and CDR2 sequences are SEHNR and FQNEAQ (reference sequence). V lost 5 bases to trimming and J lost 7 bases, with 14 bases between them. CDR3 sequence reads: CASSPGAPAGYTF. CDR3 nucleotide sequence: TGTGCCAGCAGCCCCGGGGCCCCGGCTGGCTACACCTTC.

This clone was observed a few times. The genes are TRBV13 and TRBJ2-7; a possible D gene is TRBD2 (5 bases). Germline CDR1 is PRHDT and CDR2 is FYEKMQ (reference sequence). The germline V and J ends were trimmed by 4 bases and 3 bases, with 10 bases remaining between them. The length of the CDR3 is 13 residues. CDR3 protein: CASSSGNYYEQYF. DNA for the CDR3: TGTGCCAGCAGCTCCGGGAATTACTACGAGCAGTACTTC.

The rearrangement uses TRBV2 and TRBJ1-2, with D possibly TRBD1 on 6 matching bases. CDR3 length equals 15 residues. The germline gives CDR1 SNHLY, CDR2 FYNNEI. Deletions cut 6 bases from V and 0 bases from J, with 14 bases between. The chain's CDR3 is CASRGGREANYGYTF. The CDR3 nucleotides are TGTGCCAGCAGGGGGGGCAGGGAAGCTAACTATGGCTACACCTTC.

The chain's CDR3 is CASSPQDPSPEAFF. The CDR3 nucleotides are TGTGCCAGTAGTCCACAGGACCCTAGCCCTGAAGCTTTCTTT. The rearrangement joins TRBV19 to TRBJ1-1, with D perhaps TRBD1 (5 bases). Germline CDR1 and CDR2: LNHDA and SQIVND (reference sequence). The ends were cut back, 5 bases at V and 6 bases at J, with 16 bases in the middle. This CDR3 comprises 14 residues.